These 11 T cell receptor beta chains came from one sample sequenced in a study of technical replicates of blood from several donors. This table comes from immunoSEQ multiplex PCR, and its TCRdb copy is limited to in-frame clones, with some not included. The table lists about 98,000 clones, 95% of them singletons. Material: T cells isolated from PBMCs. The source of these receptors is a human donor in good health.

The chain has TRBV5-4 and TRBJ1-3; D not certain. The CDR3 has 14 residues. V lost 4 bases and J 2 bases, leaving 10 bases between the germline ends. The germline V gene encodes CDR1 SGHNT and CDR2 YYREEE (reference sequence). The CDR3 sequence is CASSRPEAGNTIYF. For the CDR3, the DNA is TGTGCCAGCAGCCGCCCGGAGGCTGGAAACACCATATATTTT.

The chain combines TRBV7-9 with TRBJ1-2; TRBD1 is a possible D gene (6 bases). Germline CDR1 and CDR2: SEHNR and FQNEAQ (reference sequence). Trimming took 7 bases from V and 4 from J, leaving 13 bases between them. This CDR3 is built from 13 residues. The CDR3 DNA sequence: TGTGCCAGCACCGGACAGATTGCCTATGGCTACACCTTC. Its protein product is CASTGQIAYGYTF.

The CDR3 DNA follows: TGTGCCAGCTCATGGGAAGCGGGAAACCACAATGAGCAGTTCTTC. This gives the protein CASSWEAGNHNEQFF. V gene TRBV18 combines with J gene TRBJ2-1; 7 bases agree with TRBD2. Per germline, CDR1 KGHSH and CDR2 LQKENI. The CDR3 runs 15 residues. The V gene end was trimmed by 5 bases and the J gene end by 5 bases; junction bases not matched to a gene: 9.

The gene calls are TRBV7-8 and TRBJ2-2; 7 bases are a match to TRBD2. Looked up from germline, CDR1 is SGHVS and CDR2 is FQNEAQ. The CDR3 length is 17 residues. Trimming took 5 bases from V and 2 from J; bases not matched to a gene: 11. CDR3 residues: CASSPGQGGINTGELFF. The CDR3 DNA is TGTGCCAGCAGCCCAGGGCAGGGAGGGATAAACACCGGGGAGCTGTTTTTT.

The chain combines TRBV9 with TRBJ1-2; D possibly corresponds to TRBD1 (5 bases). Trimming shortened V by 2 bases and J by 4 bases, and 9 bases separated the two germline ends. Germline V gene sequence: CDR1 SGDLS, CDR2 YYNGEE. The CDR3 consists of 13 residues. Written as DNA, the CDR3 is TGTGCCAGCAGCGTGACAGACTTCTATGGCTACACCTTC. Translation: CASSVTDFYGYTF. Looking up the rest from reference TRBV9 and TRBJ1-2 gives the full variable domain: DSGVTQTPKHLITATGQRVTLRCSPRSGDLSVYWYQQSLDQGLQFLIQYYNGEERAKGNILERFSAQQFPDLHSELNLSSLELGDSALYFCASSVTDFYGYTFGSGTRLTVV.

For the CDR3, the DNA is TGTGCCAGCAGTTCGGGTGGCGCTGACAGGGTAGACATTCAGTACTTC. Its protein is CASSSGGADRVDIQYF. This chain links TRBV28 with TRBJ2-4, with TRBD1 identical over 7 bases. Unmatched junction bases numbered 14, after V lost 4 bases and J lost 8 bases. The CDR3 loop spans 16 amino acids. CDR1 and CDR2 (germline): MDHEN, SYDVKM.

The table lists this clone with a count of one. The V and J genes are TRBV9 and TRBJ1-1; 7 bases align to TRBD1. The trim removed 3 bases at V and 0 bases at J, leaving 5 bases unmatched. CDR1 is SGDLS and CDR2 is YYNGEE in the germline V gene. The CDR3 is 15 residues long. The CDR3 bases are TGTGCCAGCAGCGGATTGGGGACAGTGAACACTGAAGCTTTCTTT. It yields the protein CASSGLGTVNTEAFF. Full variable domain (missing parts from reference TRBV9 and TRBJ1-1): DSGVTQTPKHLITATGQRVTLRCSPRSGDLSVYWYQQSLDQGLQFLIQYYNGEERAKGNILERFSAQQFPDLHSELNLSSLELGDSALYFCASSGLGTVNTEAFFGQGTRLTVV.

CDR3: CASSVSTGSEQFF. The CDR3 DNA is TGTGCCAGCAGCGTATCGACAGGGAGTGAGCAGTTCTTC. This chain links TRBV7-9 with TRBJ2-1; 7 bases map to TRBD1. Germline loops: CDR1 SEHNR, CDR2 FQNEAQ (reference sequence). After removal of 5 bases from V and 9 bases from J, the junction contained 7 bases not matched to a gene. There are 13 residues in the CDR3. The whole variable domain, filled in from reference TRBV7-9 and TRBJ2-1, reads DTGVSQNPRHKITKRGQNVTFRCDPISEHNRLYWYRQTLGQGPEFLTYFQNEAQLEKSRLLSDRFSAERPKGSFSTLEIQRTEQGDSAMYLCASSVSTGSEQFFGPGTRLTVL.

The chain combines TRBV13 with TRBJ1-6, with TRBD1 identical over 8 bases. J lost 10 bases, V lost 0 bases, and 8 bases had no gene match. The CDR3 is 16 amino acids. The germline gives CDR1 PRHDT, CDR2 FYEKMQ (reference sequence). The CDR3 region is CASSLGKGQGNSPLHF. CDR3 DNA sequence: TGTGCCAGCAGCTTAGGCAAAGGACAGGGTAACTCACCCCTCCACTTT. The whole variable domain, remainder taken from reference TRBV13 and TRBJ1-6, is AAGVIQSPRHLIKEKRETATLKCYPIPRHDTVYWYQQGPGQDPQFLISFYEKMQSDKGSIPDRFSAQQFSDYHSELNMSSLELGDSALYFCASSLGKGQGNSPLHFGNGTRLTVT.

This rearrangement joins TRBV2 to TRBJ2-1; 9 bases line up with TRBD2. The germline gives CDR1 SNHLY, CDR2 FYNNEI. The ends lost 7 bases at V and 6 bases at J; junction bases unmatched: 10. The CDR3 totals 15 residues. In DNA form, the CDR3 reads TGTGCCAGCATGGAAGGACTAGCGTCGGGCAATGAGCAGTTCTTC. It codes for CASMEGLASGNEQFF. The whole variable domain, filled in from reference TRBV2 and TRBJ2-1, reads EPEVTQTPSHQVTQMGQEVILRCVPISNHLYFYWYRQILGQKVEFLVSFYNNEISEKSEIFDDQFSVERPDGSNFTLKIRSTKLEDSAMYFCASMEGLASGNEQFFGPGTRLTVL.

The CDR3 reads CATSRDDGAGVEDEQFF. DNA of the CDR3: TGTGCCACCAGCAGAGACGACGGAGCGGGAGTCGAGGATGAGCAGTTCTTC. This chain uses TRBV15 with TRBJ2-1; 8 bases line up with TRBD2. The ends lost 0 bases at V and 8 bases at J; junction bases unmatched: 12. The CDR3 totals 17 residues. The germline V gene has CDR1 LNHNV and CDR2 YYDKDF (reference sequence).